A selection of T cell receptor beta chains follows, all from one sample in a study of blood T cell repertoires in COVID-19. Sequencing was performed with immunoSEQ multiplex PCR; in TCRdb, only in-frame clones are kept and a portion is missing. The sample contains some 77,000 clones, 90% of which appear only once. The sample comprised peripheral blood. The receptors here all came from a woman of 80 years or more with active or convalescent COVID-19. The CDR3 runs from the conserved cysteine through the conserved F or W. D genes are given only for firm matches. The size entry is marked missing in some rows and otherwise reads once, few, many or a size class.

TGTGCCAGCAGTGGGCCCCGCAGGGGCTCAGGGTATGGCTACACCTTC,CASSGPRRGSGYGYTF,TRBV2,-,TRBJ1-2,-
TGTGCCAGCAGTTCCAGGGGGGACGAGCAGTACTTC,CASSSRGDEQYF,TRBV28,-,TRBJ2-7,-
TGTGCCAGCAGTTTATTCGCCAGCCTCCTGACCGGGTCTGCAACTAATGAAAAACTGTTTTTT,CASSLFASLLTGSATNEKLFF,TRBV28,-,TRBJ1-4,-
TGTGCCAGCAGACCCACCGGGACAGCCACCGGGGAGCTGTTTTTT,CASRPTGTATGELFF,TRBV5-4,TRBD1,TRBJ2-2,once
TGTGCCAGCAGTTTGAGGATTTCACCCCTCCACTTT,CASSLRISPLHF,TRBV28,-,TRBJ1-6,-
TGCAGCGTTTCCGGGACAGGGGTTACGGAGACCCAGTACTTC,CSVSGTGVTETQYF,TRBV29-1,TRBD1,TRBJ2-5,-
TGTGCCAGCAGCCTTAACCTCGGGGAGACTCGCTCTGGAAACACCATATATTTT,CASSLNLGETRSGNTIYF,TRBV14,-,TRBJ1-3,-
TGTGCCAGCAGTACCGGGAGCTCCTACAATGAGCAGTTCTTC,CASSTGSSYNEQFF,TRBV7-9,-,TRBJ2-1,-
TGTGCCACCAGTGATTTCGAGGCCGAGAAAAGAGATGAGCAGTTCTTC,CATSDFEAEKRDEQFF,TRBV24-1,-,TRBJ2-1,few
TGTGCCAGCAGCCGCACGCTAGCCACAGATACGCAGTATTTT,CASSRTLATDTQYF,TRBV5-4,-,TRBJ2-3,-
TGTGCCACCAGTGTAGCGACTAGCGGGAGTCACGCAGATACGCAGTATTTT,CATSVATSGSHADTQYF,TRBV24-1,TRBD2,TRBJ2-3,-
TGTGCCACCAGGAACACCCCCGCGGACAGGGATCCCACCGGGGAGCTGTTTTTT,CATRNTPADRDPTGELFF,TRBV15,TRBD1,TRBJ2-2,-
TGCGCCAGCAGTGAGTCTAGTTACCCTAATGAAAAACTGTTTTTT,CASSESSYPNEKLFF,TRBV10-2,-,TRBJ1-4,-
TGTGCCAGCAGTTTACAGGGGAAAAACACTGAAGCTTTCTTT,CASSLQGKNTEAFF,TRBV6-5,TRBD1,TRBJ1-1,once
TGTGCCAGCAGTCGGGGGGGCGGGAGGAAAGGGGAGCTGTTTTTT,CASSRGGGRKGELFF,TRBV6-5,TRBD2,TRBJ2-2,-
TGTGCCAGCAGCTTAAACAGGATCCCCTACGAGCAGTACTTC,CASSLNRIPYEQYF,TRBV7-8,-,TRBJ2-7,-
TGTGCCAGCAGCCCCGGGGGGAGGGTTTCGATGTTAGGCTACACCTTC,CASSPGGRVSMLGYTF,TRBV7-2,-,TRBJ1-2,-
TGCGCCAGCAGCCTTAGCACAGATACGCAGTATTTT,CASSLSTDTQYF,TRBV5-1,-,TRBJ2-3,-
TGTGCCACCAGCAGAGAATCAACAGGGGCCGCGAACACTGAAGCTTTCTTT,CATSRESTGAANTEAFF,TRBV15,TRBD1,TRBJ1-1,-
TGTGCCAGCAGTTATAAGCCGGGACAGCTACTACGCGAGCAGTACTTC,CASSYKPGQLLREQYF,TRBV5-6,TRBD1,TRBJ2-7,-
TGTGCCAGCAAGGGGGCCGCGCGTCCCACTGAAGCTTTCTTT,CASKGAARPTEAFF,TRBV2,TRBD1,TRBJ1-1,few
TGTGCCAGCAGCGCCGGGATTGGAACGTCTGGGGCCAACGTCCTGACTTTC,CASSAGIGTSGANVLTF,TRBV7-6,-,TRBJ2-6,-
TGTGCCAGCAGGGGGACAGGGGGCATCGGGGAGCTGTTTTTT,CASRGTGGIGELFF,TRBV6-5,TRBD1,TRBJ2-2,-
TGTGCCAGTACCCCGGACAGGGGGGATGAGCAGTTCTTC,CASTPDRGDEQFF,TRBV19,TRBD1,TRBJ2-1,-
TGTGCCAGCAGTTCAGGACAGGGGGACCTCTACGAGCAGTACTTC,CASSSGQGDLYEQYF,TRBV28,TRBD1,TRBJ2-7,-
TGTGCCAGCAGCCCCGGGGGACAGGGATCAACTGGCTACACCTTC,CASSPGGQGSTGYTF,TRBV9,TRBD1,TRBJ1-2,few
TGTGCCAGCAGCCTACGCCCCAACACAGATACGCAGTATTTT,CASSLRPNTDTQYF,TRBV7-2,-,TRBJ2-3,-
TGTGCCAGCTCACCAGGGGGCAGTCTAAATGAAAAACTGTTTTTT,CASSPGGSLNEKLFF,TRBV18,-,TRBJ1-4,-
TGTGCCAGCAGCTCACAACAGGGAGAAAAACTGTTTTTT,CASSSQQGEKLFF,TRBV5-6,-,TRBJ1-4,-
TGTGCCATCAGTTTTGCGGGTGGAGACAATGAGCAGTTCTTC,CAISFAGGDNEQFF,TRBV10-3,-,TRBJ2-1,-
TGTGCCAGCAGCAGACAGGGAGACGAAAAACTGTTTTTT,CASSRQGDEKLFF,TRBV3-1/TRBV3-2,TRBD1,TRBJ1-4,-
TGTGCCAGCAGTTCAGACAGGGTTACCTACGAGCAGTACTTC,CASSSDRVTYEQYF,TRBV6-6,TRBD1,TRBJ2-7,-
TGCGCCAGCAGCTTGGAGACCAGGGGGAATGAGCAGTTCTTC,CASSLETRGNEQFF,TRBV5-1,TRBD1,TRBJ2-1,-
TGTGCCAGTAGTTCAAGGACAGGGGGCTTGAACACTGAAGCTTTCTTT,CASSSRTGGLNTEAFF,TRBV19,TRBD1,TRBJ1-1,once
TGTGCCAGTAGCCCCCTGGGGGAGGGTAGCAATCAGCCCCAGCATTTT,CASSPLGEGSNQPQHF,TRBV19,-,TRBJ1-5,-
TGTGCCAGCAGTGAACCGAGGGGGGGAGCTTTCTTT,CASSEPRGGAFF,TRBV25-1,-,TRBJ1-1,once
TGCGCCAGCAGCTTGGCGGCGGATTCTACCTACGAGCAGTACTTC,CASSLAADSTYEQYF,TRBV5-1,-,TRBJ2-7,-
TGCGCCAGCAGCTTGGTTCGGGAGACCCAGTACTTC,CASSLVRETQYF,TRBV5-1,-,TRBJ2-5,-
TGTGCCAGCAGCCAAGGCCCGAGCTCCTACAATGAGCAGTTCTTC,CASSQGPSSYNEQFF,TRBV14,-,TRBJ2-1,-
TGTGCCAGCAGTTTGGACAGGGGGGATATCAATGAGCAGTTCTTC,CASSLDRGDINEQFF,TRBV2,TRBD1,TRBJ2-1,-
TGTGCCAGCCTCTTTGGGGGGAGCTCCTACAATGAGCAGTTCTTC,CASLFGGSSYNEQFF,TRBV6-5,-,TRBJ2-1,-
TGTGCCAGCAGCCAAGATCTGGCAGGGGGCTCCGGGGAGCTGTTTTTT,CASSQDLAGGSGELFF,TRBV4-2,TRBD1,TRBJ2-2,-
TGTGCCAGCTCACCCCCTAGCACAGATACGCAGTATTTT,CASSPPSTDTQYF,TRBV18,-,TRBJ2-3,-
TGTGCCATCAGTGGGCAGGGCCAATATGGCTACACCTTC,CAISGQGQYGYTF,TRBV10-3,-,TRBJ1-2,-